One and the same sample provided the 16 T cell receptor beta chains below, sequenced in a study of shared clonotypes between healthy human individuals. Assay used: immunoSEQ multiplex PCR; TCRdb lists only in-frame clones, some missing. The table lists around 700,000 clones, roughly 72% of them singletons, with 1.5% to 2% in the top ten. The sequencing sample was made of memory CD4+ T cells sorted from blood. Subset here: CD45RA-negative fraction. The receptors shown here come from a woman aged 25 to 39 in good health.

The chain employs TRBV2 and TRBJ2-2, with 8 positions matching TRBD1. The CDR3 runs to 13 residues. V lost 8 bases, J lost 6 bases, and 5 bases stayed unmatched. CDR1 is SNHLY and CDR2 is FYNNEI in the germline V gene. CDR3 nucleotide sequence: TGTGCCAGCGGCGGACAGGGATCCGGGGAGCTGTTTTTT. Its translation is CASGGQGSGELFF.

This chain links TRBV5-4 with TRBJ1-2; D gene ambiguous. In germline, CDR1 is SGHNT, CDR2 YYREEE (reference sequence). V was trimmed by 0 bases and J by 8 bases, leaving 17 bases between them. The CDR3 sequence is 15 residues long. CDR3 region: CASSLVAVSVGGYTF. In DNA, the CDR3 is TGTGCCAGCAGCTTGGTGGCAGTCTCGGTAGGCGGCTACACCTTC.

This clone has more than one count but fewer than ten. Other DNA sequences from this sample encode an identical CDR3 as well. V usage is TRBV28 and J usage is TRBJ1-1; D might be TRBD1 (5 bases). Germline CDR1 reads MDHEN; CDR2 reads SYDVKM. The CDR3 consists of 13 residues. The V end lost 6 bases, the J end lost 2 bases, and 10 bases lay between the germline ends. The CDR3 loop reads CASRSGQNTEAFF. The CDR3 coding sequence is TGTGCCAGCAGATCTGGACAAAACACTGAAGCTTTCTTT.

V is TRBV29-1 and J is TRBJ1-1, with TRBD1 matching over 11 bases. From germline, CDR1 is SQVTM and CDR2 ANQGSEA. The CDR3 runs to 17 residues. V lost 3 bases and J lost 0; bases outside the gene matches: 9. Here the CDR3 reads CSVDGQGAPNMNTEAFF. The DNA of the CDR3 is TGCAGCGTTGATGGACAGGGGGCTCCGAACATGAACACTGAAGCTTTCTTT.

This clone was counted only a few times. This chain connects TRBV28 to TRBJ2-7; D is possibly TRBD1 (7 bases). There are 15 residues in the CDR3. Germline loops: CDR1 MDHEN, CDR2 SYDVKM. Deletions cut 5 bases from V and 3 bases from J, with 17 bases between. The CDR3 DNA reads as TGTGCCAGCAGTGCCTCAGGGGGGTGGATCTACGAGCAGTACTTC. Protein: CASSASGGWIYEQYF.

V gene TRBV7-9 combines with J gene TRBJ2-3, with D unresolved. The CDR3 totals 15 residues. Germline-derived CDR1 and CDR2 are SEHNR and FQNEAQ (reference sequence). The V gene lost 0 bases and the J gene lost 0 bases, with 7 bases spanning the gap. The CDR3 loop is CASSLASASTDTQYF. CDR3 DNA sequence: TGTGCCAGCAGCTTAGCGTCGGCTAGCACAGATACGCAGTATTTT.

The chain has TRBV5-4 and TRBJ2-7, with 8 bases fitting TRBD2. CDR3 length: 16 amino acids. The germline V gene encodes CDR1 SGHNT and CDR2 YYREEE (reference sequence). The V and J ends lost 4 bases and 3 bases, in that order; junction bases with no gene match: 12. CDR3 loop: CASSPGGRDRIYEQYF. The DNA for the CDR3 is TGTGCCAGCAGCCCGGGGGGGAGGGATCGTATCTACGAGCAGTACTTC.

This clone was seen more than once but under ten times. This chain joins TRBV27 and TRBJ1-4, with D maybe TRBD1 (5 bases). Germline assignment: CDR1 MNHEY and CDR2 SMNVEV (reference sequence). Trimming stripped 3 bases from V and 7 bases from J, with 12 bases between. The CDR3 spans 14 residues. CDR3 loop: CASSLLDKSEKLFF. The CDR3 coding sequence is TGTGCCAGCAGTTTGCTGGACAAGAGTGAAAAACTGTTTTTT.

The rearrangement joins TRBV9 to TRBJ2-5, with 10 bases fitting TRBD1. This CDR3 has 15 residues. CDR1 is SGDLS, CDR2 YYNGEE, per germline. After removal of 4 bases from V and 5 bases from J, the junction contained 8 bases not matched to a gene. The CDR3 region is CASSLLTGGAETQYF. CDR3 nucleotide sequence: TGTGCCAGCAGCCTACTGACAGGGGGCGCGGAGACCCAGTACTTC. The full variable domain, with the rest looked up from reference TRBV9 and TRBJ2-5, is DSGVTQTPKHLITATGQRVTLRCSPRSGDLSVYWYQQSLDQGLQFLIQYYNGEERAKGNILERFSAQQFPDLHSELNLSSLELGDSALYFCASSLLTGGAETQYFGPGTRLLVL.

This clone has just a few counts. Additional DNA sequences in this sample encode the identical CDR3. This chain uses TRBV28 with TRBJ2-1; possibly TRBD1 for D (6 bases). The CDR3 contains 14 residues. Trimming shortened V by 4 bases and J by 2 bases, and 9 bases separated the two germline ends. CDR1 is MDHEN and CDR2 is SYDVKM in the germline V gene. The CDR3 is CASSSQGTYNEQFF. CDR3 nucleotides: TGTGCCAGCAGTTCACAGGGAACCTACAATGAGCAGTTCTTC.

Only a few counts were recorded for this clone. V usage is TRBV7-2 and J usage is TRBJ1-2; 8 nucleotides line up with TRBD1. The CDR3 extends over 15 amino acids. Germline V gene lookup returns CDR1 SGHTA and CDR2 FQGNSA. With V trimmed by 2 bases and J by 2 bases, 4 bases remained unmatched. The chain's CDR3 is CASSLQGAPNYGYTF. The CDR3 region has the DNA TGTGCCAGCAGCTTACAGGGGGCCCCCAACTATGGCTACACCTTC.

The DNA for the CDR3 is TGTGCCAGCACCAGCGAAGGACTACTTGAAGCTTTCTTT. Translating gives CASTSEGLLEAFF. This chain connects TRBV6-5 to TRBJ1-1; D gene uncertain. Trimming removed 7 bases at V and 7 bases at J, with 16 bases between. This CDR3 spans 13 amino acids. Germline assignment: CDR1 MNHEY and CDR2 SVGAGI.

The V call is TRBV7-9, the J call TRBJ1-3, with D perhaps matching TRBD1 (5 bases). Germline lookup yields CDR1 SEHNR and CDR2 FQNEAQ (reference sequence). V gave up 1 base and J gave up 0 bases, with 16 bases separating them. The CDR3 runs to 18 residues. This chain's CDR3 is CASSLGFGGDYSGNTIYF. CDR3 sequence (DNA): TGTGCCAGCAGCTTAGGGTTCGGGGGAGATTACTCTGGAAACACCATATATTTT. The full variable domain, with the rest looked up from reference TRBV7-9 and TRBJ1-3, is DTGVSQNPRHKITKRGQNVTFRCDPISEHNRLYWYRQTLGQGPEFLTYFQNEAQLEKSRLLSDRFSAERPKGSFSTLEIQRTEQGDSAMYLCASSLGFGGDYSGNTIYFGEGSWLTVV.

Remarks on this clone: This may stem from a read error, because a much larger clone lies one nucleotide away. Other DNA sequences within the sample encode an identical CDR3. CDR3 sequence: CASSTQRDTEAFF. CDR3 nucleotides: TGTGCCAGCAGCACGCAGAGGGACACTGAAGCTTTCTTT. The gene calls are TRBV11-2 and TRBJ1-1; no clear D. Germline V gives CDR1 SGHAT, CDR2 FQNNGV. Trimming left V 5 bases short and J 3 bases short, with 10 bases between. The length of the CDR3 is 13 residues.

The V gene is TRBV6-5, the J gene TRBJ1-3; D is perhaps TRBD1 (5 bases). CDR1 is MNHEY, CDR2 SVGAGI, per germline. The CDR3 sequence is 15 residues long. Trimming removed 6 bases from V and 0 bases from J, with 12 bases in between. CDR3 nucleotide sequence: TGTGCCAGCAGGGGACCCGAGAGCTCTGGAAACACCATATATTTT. It translates to CASRGPESSGNTIYF.

The CDR3 nucleotides read TGTGCCAGCACCCGAGGGACAGTCATCAACACCGGGGAGCTGTTTTTT. This gives the protein CASTRGTVINTGELFF. This chain connects TRBV7-6 to TRBJ2-2, with TRBD1 identical over 7 bases. The CDR3 sequence is 16 residues long. Germline CDR1 is SGHVS and CDR2 is FNYEAQ. Unmatched junction bases numbered 10, after V lost 7 bases and J lost 2 bases.